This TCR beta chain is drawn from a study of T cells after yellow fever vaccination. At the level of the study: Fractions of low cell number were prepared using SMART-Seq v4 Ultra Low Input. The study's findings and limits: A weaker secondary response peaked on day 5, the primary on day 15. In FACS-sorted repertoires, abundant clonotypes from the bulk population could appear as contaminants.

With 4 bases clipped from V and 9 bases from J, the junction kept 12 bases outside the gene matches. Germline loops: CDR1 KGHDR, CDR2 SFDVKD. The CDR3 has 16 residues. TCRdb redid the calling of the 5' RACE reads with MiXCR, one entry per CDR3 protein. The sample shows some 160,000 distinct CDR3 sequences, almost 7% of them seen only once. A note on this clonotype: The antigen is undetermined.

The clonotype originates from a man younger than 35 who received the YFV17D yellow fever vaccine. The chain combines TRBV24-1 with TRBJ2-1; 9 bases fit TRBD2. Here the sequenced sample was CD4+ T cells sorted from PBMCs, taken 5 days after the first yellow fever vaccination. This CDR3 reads CATSDTDSGGWGEQFF. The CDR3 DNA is TGTGCCACCAGTGACACGGATAGCGGGGGATGGGGTGAGCAGTTCTTC.